This T cell receptor beta chain was recovered during a study of T-cell memory formation after mild COVID-19. Findings and limits, study-wide: The finding that pre-infection memory included some responding clones suggested that cross-reactive memory joined. Clones that contracted from day 15 to 85 were balanced CD4/CD8, while later expanders leaned CD4+.

A note on this clonotype: Its specificity is not known.

CDR3 length equals 13 residues. The V and J ends lost 1 base and 6 bases respectively, with 10 bases between them. Germline V gives CDR1 SGDLS, CDR2 YYNGEE. UMIs and sample barcodes were carried by the TCR alpha and TCR beta cDNA libraries that 5'RACE produced using constant-segment primers. TCRdb passed the 5' RACE reads through MiXCR, listing each CDR3 protein once. The sample contains about 290,000 distinct CDR3 sequences, less than 20% of which appear only once. The clonotype was recovered from a man younger than 35 who had mild COVID-19 (a few samples of this study predate the infection). Cell type and time point are not known. Sequencing was performed on PBMCs or a T cell subset sorted from them (not recorded which). The J gene is TRBJ1-2, the V gene TRBV9; no reliable D call. CDR3 region: CASSVTGRNGYTF. DNA of the CDR3: TGTGCCAGCAGCGTAACGGGCCGGAATGGCTACACCTTC.